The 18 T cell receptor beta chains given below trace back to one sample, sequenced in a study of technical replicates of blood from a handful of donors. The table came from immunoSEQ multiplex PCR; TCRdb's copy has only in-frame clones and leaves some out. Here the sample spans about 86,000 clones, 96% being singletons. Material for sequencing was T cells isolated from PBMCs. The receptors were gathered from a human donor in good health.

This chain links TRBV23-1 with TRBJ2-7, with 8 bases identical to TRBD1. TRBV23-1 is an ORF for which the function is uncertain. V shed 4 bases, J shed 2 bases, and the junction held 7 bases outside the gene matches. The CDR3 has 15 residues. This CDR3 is CASSPVTGQAYEQYF. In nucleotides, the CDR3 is TGCGCCAGCAGTCCCGTGACGGGACAGGCCTACGAGCAGTACTTC.

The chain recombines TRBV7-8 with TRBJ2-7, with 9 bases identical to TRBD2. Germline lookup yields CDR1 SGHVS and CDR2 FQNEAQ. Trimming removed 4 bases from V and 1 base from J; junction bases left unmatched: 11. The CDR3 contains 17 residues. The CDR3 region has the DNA TGTGCCAGCAGCTCCCAGCGGGAGGCCCTGGATTCCTACGAGCAGTACTTC. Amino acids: CASSSQREALDSYEQYF.

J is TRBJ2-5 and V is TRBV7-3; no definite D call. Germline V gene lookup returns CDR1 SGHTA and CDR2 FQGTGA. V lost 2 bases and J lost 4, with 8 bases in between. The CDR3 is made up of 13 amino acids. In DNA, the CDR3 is TGTGCCAGCAGCTTAGGTCAGGTAGAGACCCAGTACTTC. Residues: CASSLGQVETQYF.

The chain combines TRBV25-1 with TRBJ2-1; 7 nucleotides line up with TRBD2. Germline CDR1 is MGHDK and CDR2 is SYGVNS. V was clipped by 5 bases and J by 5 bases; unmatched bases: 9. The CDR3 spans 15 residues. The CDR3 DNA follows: TGTGCCAGCAGTAAGTGGGACTATCCCGACAATGAGCAGTTCTTC. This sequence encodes CASSKWDYPDNEQFF.

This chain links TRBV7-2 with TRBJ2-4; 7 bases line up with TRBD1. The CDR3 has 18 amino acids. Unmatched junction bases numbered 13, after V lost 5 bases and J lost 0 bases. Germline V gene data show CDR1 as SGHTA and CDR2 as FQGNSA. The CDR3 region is CASSPLTGPTLAKNIQYF. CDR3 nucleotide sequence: TGTGCCAGCAGCCCCCTGACAGGGCCCACCTTAGCCAAAAACATTCAGTACTTC.

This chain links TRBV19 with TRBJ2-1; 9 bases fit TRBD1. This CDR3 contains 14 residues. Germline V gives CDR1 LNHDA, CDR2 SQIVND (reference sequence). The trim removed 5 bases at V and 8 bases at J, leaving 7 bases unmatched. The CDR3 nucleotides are TGTGCCAGTAGTGCCCGGGACAGGGCCTATGAGCAGTTCTTC. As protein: CASSARDRAYEQFF.

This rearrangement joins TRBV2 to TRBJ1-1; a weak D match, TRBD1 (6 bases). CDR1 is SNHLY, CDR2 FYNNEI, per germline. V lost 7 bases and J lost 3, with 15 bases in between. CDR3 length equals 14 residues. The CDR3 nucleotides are TGTGCCAGCATCTTTTCCCAGGGGTACACTGAAGCTTTCTTT. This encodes CASIFSQGYTEAFF.

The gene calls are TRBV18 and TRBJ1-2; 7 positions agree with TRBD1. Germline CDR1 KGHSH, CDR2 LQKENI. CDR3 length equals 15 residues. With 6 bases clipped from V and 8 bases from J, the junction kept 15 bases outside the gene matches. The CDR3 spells CASSPEPGGRWGYTF. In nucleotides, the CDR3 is TGTGCCAGCTCGCCGGAACCAGGGGGACGGTGGGGCTACACCTTC.

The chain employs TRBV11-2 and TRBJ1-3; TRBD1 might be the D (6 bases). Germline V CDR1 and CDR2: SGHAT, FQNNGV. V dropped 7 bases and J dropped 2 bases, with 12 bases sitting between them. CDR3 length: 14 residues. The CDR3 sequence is CASTLGGPGNTIYF. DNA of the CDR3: TGTGCCAGCACTCTGGGGGGGCCTGGAAACACCATATATTTT.

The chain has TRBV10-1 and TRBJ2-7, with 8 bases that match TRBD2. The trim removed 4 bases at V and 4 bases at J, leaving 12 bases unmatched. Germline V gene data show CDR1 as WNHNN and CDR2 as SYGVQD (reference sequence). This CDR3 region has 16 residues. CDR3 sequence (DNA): TGCGCCAGCAGTGGGAGTAGCGGGACCCAAAGGTACGAGCAGTACTTC. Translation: CASSGSSGTQRYEQYF.

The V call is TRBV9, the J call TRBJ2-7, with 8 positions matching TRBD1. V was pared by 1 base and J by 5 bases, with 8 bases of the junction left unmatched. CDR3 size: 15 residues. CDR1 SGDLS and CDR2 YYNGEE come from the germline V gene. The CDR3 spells CASSVRTGFLHEQYF. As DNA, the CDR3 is TGTGCCAGCAGCGTACGGACAGGGTTTCTCCACGAGCAGTACTTC.

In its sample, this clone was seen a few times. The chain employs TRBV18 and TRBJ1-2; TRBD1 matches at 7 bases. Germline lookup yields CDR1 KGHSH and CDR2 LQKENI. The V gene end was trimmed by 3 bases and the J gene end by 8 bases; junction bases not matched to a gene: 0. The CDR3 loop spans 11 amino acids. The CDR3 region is CASSPGQGYTF. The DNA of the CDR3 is TGTGCCAGCTCACCGGGACAGGGCTACACCTTC.

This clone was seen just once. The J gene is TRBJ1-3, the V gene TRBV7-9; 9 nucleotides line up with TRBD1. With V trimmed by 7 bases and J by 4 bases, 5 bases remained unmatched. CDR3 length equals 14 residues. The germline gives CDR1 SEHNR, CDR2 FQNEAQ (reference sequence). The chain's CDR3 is CASNRDREGNTIYF. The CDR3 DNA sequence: TGTGCCAGCAACCGGGACAGGGAAGGAAACACCATATATTTT.

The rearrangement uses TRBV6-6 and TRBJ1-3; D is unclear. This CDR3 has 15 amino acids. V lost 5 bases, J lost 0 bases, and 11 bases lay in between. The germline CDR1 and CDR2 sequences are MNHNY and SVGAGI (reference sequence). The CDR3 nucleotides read TGTGCCAGCAGTGTTTCCCTTTTCTCTGGAAACACCATATATTTT. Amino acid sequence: CASSVSLFSGNTIYF.

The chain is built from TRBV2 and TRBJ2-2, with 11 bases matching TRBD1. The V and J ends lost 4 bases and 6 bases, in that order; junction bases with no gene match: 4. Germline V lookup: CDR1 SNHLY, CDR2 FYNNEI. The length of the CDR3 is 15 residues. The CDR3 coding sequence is TGTGCCAGCAGTGTCTCGGGACAGGGGGCCGGGGAGCTGTTTTTT. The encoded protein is CASSVSGQGAGELFF.

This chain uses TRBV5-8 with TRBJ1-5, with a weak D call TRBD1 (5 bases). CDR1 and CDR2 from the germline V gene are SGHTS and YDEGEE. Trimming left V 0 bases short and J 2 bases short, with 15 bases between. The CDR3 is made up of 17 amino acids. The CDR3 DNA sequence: TGTGCCAGCAGCTTGGAATCTTGGGGAGGGGGCAATCAGCCCCAGCATTTT. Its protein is CASSLESWGGGNQPQHF. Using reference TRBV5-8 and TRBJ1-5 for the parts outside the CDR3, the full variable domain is EAGVTQSPTHLIKTRGQQATLRCSPISGHTSVYWYQQALGLGLQFLLWYDEGEERNRGNFPPRFSGRQFPNYSSELNVNALELEDSALYLCASSLESWGGGNQPQHFGDGTRLSIL.

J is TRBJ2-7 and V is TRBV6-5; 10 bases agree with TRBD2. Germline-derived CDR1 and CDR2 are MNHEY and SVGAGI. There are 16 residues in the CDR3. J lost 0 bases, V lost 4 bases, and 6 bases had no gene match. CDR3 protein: CASSLTPSGSSYEQYF. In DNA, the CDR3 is TGTGCCAGCAGTTTGACCCCTAGCGGGAGCTCCTACGAGCAGTACTTC.

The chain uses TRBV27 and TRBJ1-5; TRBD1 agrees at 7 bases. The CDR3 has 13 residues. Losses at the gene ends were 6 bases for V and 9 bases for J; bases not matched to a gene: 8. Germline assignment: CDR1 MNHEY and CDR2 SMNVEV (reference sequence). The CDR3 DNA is TGTGCCAGCAGCCCAGGGGGAGACCGGCCCCAGCATTTT. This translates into CASSPGGDRPQHF.